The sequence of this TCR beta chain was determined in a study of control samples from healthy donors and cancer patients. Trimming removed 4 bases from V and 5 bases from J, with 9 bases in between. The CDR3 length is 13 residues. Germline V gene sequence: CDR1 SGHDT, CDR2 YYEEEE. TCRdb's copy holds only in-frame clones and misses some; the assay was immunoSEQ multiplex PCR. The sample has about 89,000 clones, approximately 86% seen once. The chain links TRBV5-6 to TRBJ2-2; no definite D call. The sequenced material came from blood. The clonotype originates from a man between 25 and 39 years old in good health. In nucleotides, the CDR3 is TGTGCCAGCAGCCGTGGTCCTACCGGGGAGCTGTTTTTT. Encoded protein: CASSRGPTGELFF.